This record concerns one TCR beta chain sequence. The CDR3 extends over 12 amino acids. Germline CDR1 and CDR2: MNHNS and SASEGT. The V end was cut by 5 bases, the J end by 5 bases, with 9 bases between. The data derive from a study of cytomegalovirus exposure and HLA in healthy donors. The data were produced by immunoSEQ multiplex PCR, yet TCRdb's version contains in-frame clones alone and is incomplete. This table has 65,000 or so clones, 92% appearing once. What was sequenced was PBMCs. This chain links TRBV6-1 with TRBJ1-1; D is unclear. This sequence was found in a woman between 18 and 29 years old in good health and CMV-seronegative. DNA for the CDR3: TGTGCCAGCAGTTTCGGGAGGACTGAAGCTTTCTTT. Its translation is CASSFGRTEAFF.